The 18 T cell receptor beta chains below come from one sample, sequenced in a study of type 1 regulatory T cells. One entry per CDR3 protein results from TCRdb running MiXCR on the reads. The table lists about 68,000 distinct CDR3 sequences, 50% to 70% of them singletons. Their recognized antigens are unknown. The specimen sequenced was cultured T cells, either the whole culture or a sorted T cell fraction (not recorded which). Subset given: Tr1-enriched cell product generated in vitro against host alloantigens. The origin of the receptors is a human donor in good health.

As for this clonotype: One base away lies a much larger clone, so this may be a sequencing read error. The V call is TRBV9, the J call TRBJ2-1; 12 nucleotides line up with TRBD2. The germline V gene encodes CDR1 SGDLS and CDR2 YYNGEE. This CDR3 contains 18 residues. The DNA of the CDR3 is TGTGCCAGCAGCGTAGACTCGGGGGCTAGCGGGAGGGACAATGAGCAGCTCTTC. Encoded protein: CASSVDSGASGRDNEQLF.

The V gene is TRBV4-1, the J gene TRBJ2-2, with 13 positions matching TRBD2. V was clipped by 4 bases and J by 4 bases; unmatched bases: 9. This CDR3 spans 18 amino acids. The germline V gene has CDR1 MGHRA and CDR2 YSYEKL. The DNA of the CDR3 is TGCGCCAGCAGCCCTCTGGGACTAGCGGGACCCGGCACCGGGGAGCTGTTTTTT. Its protein product is CASSPLGLAGPGTGELFF.

The rearrangement links TRBV6-2 or TRBV6-3 to TRBJ1-1, with D hard to call. Trimming shortened V by 6 bases and J by 4 bases, and 15 bases separated the two germline ends. From germline, CDR1 is MNHEY and CDR2 SVGEGT. The CDR3 sequence is 14 residues long. In nucleotides, the CDR3 is TGTGCCAGCAGCTTGTGGAGGGAAGGCACTGAAGCTTTCTTT. The encoded protein is CASSLWREGTEAFF.

The V and J genes are TRBV5-1 and TRBJ2-1; possible D gene TRBD2, 5 bases. Germline-derived CDR1 and CDR2 are SGHRS and YFSETQ. The length of the CDR3 is 12 residues. V lost 4 bases to trimming and J lost 10 bases, with 12 bases between them. Here the CDR3 DNA reads TGCGCCAGCAGCACCGGACTGAGGGAGCAGTTCTTC. Its protein product is CASSTGLREQFF.

This chain joins TRBV20-1 and TRBJ2-3; 7 bases are a match to TRBD1. CDR1 and CDR2 from the germline V gene are DFQATT and SNEGSKA (reference sequence). V lost 3 bases to trimming and J lost 5 bases; unmatched junction nucleotides: 5. This CDR3 is 13 amino acids long. The CDR3 region is CSARWTGGDTQYF. The DNA of the CDR3 is TGCAGTGCTAGGTGGACAGGTGGAGATACGCAGTATTTT.

The chain is built from TRBV27 and TRBJ2-7; the D is unclear. Germline V CDR1 and CDR2: MNHEY, SMNVEV (reference sequence). Trimming pared 5 bases from V and 1 base from J, leaving 12 bases between. This CDR3 has 14 residues. The DNA of the CDR3 is TGTGCCAGCAGTCCAGGCATGAGATCCTACGAGCAGTACTTC. This encodes CASSPGMRSYEQYF.

This clonotype turned up a few times. This sequence joins TRBV7-2 and TRBJ2-7; D gene ambiguous. Between the trimmed V and J ends, which lost 5 bases and 0 bases, there was a span of 2 bases. The CDR3 runs to 11 residues. Germline V lookup: CDR1 SGHTA, CDR2 FQGNSA. The CDR3 loop reads CASSISYEQYF. In DNA, the CDR3 is TGTGCCAGCAGCATCTCCTACGAGCAGTACTTC.

The rearrangement links TRBV28 to TRBJ2-7; possible D gene TRBD1, 5 bases. V lost 3 bases to trimming and J lost 2 bases, with 17 bases between them. The CDR3 is 16 amino acids. Germline assignment: CDR1 MDHEN and CDR2 SYDVKM. The CDR3 sequence is CASSLGRWGGTYEQYF. CDR3 in DNA: TGTGCCAGCAGTTTGGGGCGGTGGGGCGGAACCTACGAGCAGTACTTC.

The rearrangement links TRBV5-4 to TRBJ2-1; TRBD2 matches at 13 bases. The CDR3 length is 16 residues. Germline lookup yields CDR1 SGHNT and CDR2 YYREEE (reference sequence). V lost 0 bases and J lost 7; bases outside the gene matches: 4. This CDR3 reads CASSLEGLAGLNEQFF. In DNA form, the CDR3 reads TGTGCCAGCAGCTTGGAGGGACTAGCGGGATTGAATGAGCAGTTCTTC.

This clonotype was recorded only once. The chain uses TRBV7-7 and TRBJ2-3; 14 bases agree with TRBD2. The germline gives CDR1 SSHAT, CDR2 FNYEAQ (reference sequence). J gave up 4 bases and V 6 bases, and 15 bases lay outside the gene matches. The CDR3 runs 19 residues. The CDR3 loop is CASSQAGTSGRQGADTQYF. The CDR3 DNA sequence: TGTGCCAGCAGTCAAGCCGGGACTAGCGGGAGACAGGGGGCAGATACGCAGTATTTT.

This rearrangement joins TRBV18 to TRBJ1-5, with TRBD1 as a possible D gene (5 bases). V was clipped by 0 bases and J by 7 bases, with 10 bases between them. The CDR3 consists of 14 residues. The germline CDR1 and CDR2 sequences are KGHSH and LQKENI. The CDR3 coding sequence is TGTGCCAGCTCACCACCGGGGGATGGACAGCCCCAGCATTTT. Amino acid sequence: CASSPPGDGQPQHF.

The chain joins TRBV20-1 to TRBJ1-2; the match to TRBD1 covers 11 bases. CDR3 length: 17 residues. Trimming at V came to 4 bases and at J to 7 bases, leaving 17 bases not matched to a gene. In germline, CDR1 is DFQATT, CDR2 SNEGSKA (reference sequence). CDR3 DNA sequence: TGCAGTGCTACCCGGGTACGGACAGGGGGCGCGTCAAGTGGCTACACCTTC. Translation gives CSATRVRTGGASSGYTF.

The chain recombines TRBV19 with TRBJ2-5; D perhaps matches TRBD1 (5 bases). V was clipped by 2 bases and J by 4 bases, with 17 bases between them. Germline CDR1 LNHDA, CDR2 SQIVND (reference sequence). The CDR3 has 16 amino acids. The CDR3, as DNA: TGTGCCAGTAGTATATCAAGGACATCGTGGGCAGAGACCCAGTACTTC. Translating gives CASSISRTSWAETQYF.

The chain employs TRBV9 and TRBJ2-1, with 8 positions matching TRBD2. This CDR3 has 15 amino acids. The germline gives CDR1 SGDLS, CDR2 YYNGEE. J lost 8 bases, V lost 0 bases, and 7 bases had no gene match. The CDR3 region has the DNA TGTGCCAGCAGCGTAGTTCCGGGGGGGGCCGATGAGCAGTTCTTC. Its translation is CASSVVPGGADEQFF.

The V and J genes are TRBV6-2 or TRBV6-3 and TRBJ2-1, with TRBD1 matching over 10 bases. The CDR3 has 19 residues. Germline V CDR1 and CDR2: MNHEY, SVGEGT. The junction had 11 bases not matched to a gene; V was cut back by 2 bases and J by 1 base. The CDR3 DNA reads as TGTGCCAGCAGTTACGTCTATTCGGGGACAGGGGCATCCTACAATGAGCAGTTCTTC. This gives the protein CASSYVYSGTGASYNEQFF.

This clonotype has a handful of counts. The rearrangement joins TRBV7-2 to TRBJ2-1; D call uncertain. Germline values: CDR1 SGHTA, CDR2 FQGNSA. Trimming took 1 base from V and 9 from J, leaving 7 bases between them. The CDR3 has 12 amino acids. The CDR3 coding sequence is TGTGCCAGCAGCTTAGACGGGTCTGAGCAGTTCTTC. Translation gives CASSLDGSEQFF.

J is TRBJ1-1 and V is TRBV14, with D perhaps TRBD1 (6 bases). The CDR3 loop spans 13 amino acids. V lost 5 bases, J lost 4 bases, and 11 bases lay in between. Germline V CDR1 and CDR2: SGHDN, FVKESK. CDR3 amino acids: CASSSQGITEAFF. The CDR3 DNA follows: TGTGCCAGCAGCTCACAGGGAATCACTGAAGCTTTCTTT.

The V and J genes are TRBV7-2 and TRBJ2-7; D uncertain. CDR1 is SGHTA, CDR2 FQGNSA, per germline. Trimming removed 2 bases from V and 2 bases from J, with 10 bases in between. The CDR3 is 14 amino acids. DNA of the CDR3: TGTGCCAGCAGCTTATTCCCACTCGCCTACGAGCAGTACTTC. Translated: CASSLFPLAYEQYF.